These 25 T cell receptor beta chains were sequenced from one sample in a study of blood T cell repertoires in COVID-19. The table came from immunoSEQ multiplex PCR; TCRdb's copy has only in-frame clones and leaves some out. The repertoire holds under 200,000 clones, with about 74% as singletons. The sequencing input was peripheral blood. The receptors were gathered from a woman older than 75 with acute or convalescent COVID-19.

There are a few counts of this clone. The chain employs TRBV30 and TRBJ1-5; tentative D call: TRBD1 (5 bases). The V gene lost 4 bases and the J gene lost 3 bases, with 13 bases spanning the gap. Per germline, CDR1 GTSNPN and CDR2 SVGIG (reference sequence). This CDR3 is built from 14 residues. The CDR3 DNA follows: TGTGCCTGGAACGGCCAGGGCCTCAATCAGCCCCAGCATTTT. This sequence encodes CAWNGQGLNQPQHF.

The V gene is TRBV6-5, the J gene TRBJ2-2; D not resolved. The CDR3 is made up of 14 amino acids. CDR1 is MNHEY and CDR2 is SVGAGI in the germline V gene. Trimming shortened V by 6 bases and J by 2 bases, and 10 bases separated the two germline ends. The CDR3 loop reads CASRPSLNTGELFF. The DNA of the CDR3 is TGTGCCAGCAGACCGAGCTTAAACACCGGGGAGCTGTTTTTT.

This clone was counted only a few times. V is TRBV9 and J is TRBJ2-5; unclear D gene. CDR3 length: 14 amino acids. Germline V gene lookup returns CDR1 SGDLS and CDR2 YYNGEE. Trimming removed 0 bases at V and 1 base at J, with 7 bases between. The CDR3 loop reads CASSVGAGQETQYF. CDR3 nucleotide sequence: TGTGCCAGCAGCGTAGGGGCAGGCCAAGAGACCCAGTACTTC.

The chain couples TRBV10-3 to TRBJ2-1; D gene unclear. This CDR3 has 13 residues. Germline assignment: CDR1 ENHRY and CDR2 SYGVKD. With 0 bases removed from V and 5 bases from J, the gap between germline ends came to 5 bases. In DNA, the CDR3 is TGTGCCATCAGTGAGTCAGCTGACAATGAGCAGTTCTTC. It encodes CAISESADNEQFF.

This chain uses TRBV7-2 with TRBJ1-1; 9 nucleotides line up with TRBD1. The germline V gene encodes CDR1 SGHTA and CDR2 FQGNSA. CDR3 length equals 15 residues. J was trimmed by 3 bases and V by 2 bases; bases with no gene match: 4. The CDR3 region is CASSLKGTGYTEAFF. The CDR3 region has the DNA TGTGCCAGCAGCTTAAAGGGGACAGGGTACACTGAAGCTTTCTTT.

The chain is built from TRBV7-9 and TRBJ2-2; D is uncertain. The CDR3 sequence is 12 residues long. Between the trimmed V and J ends, which lost 5 bases and 10 bases, there was a span of 11 bases. Germline assignment: CDR1 SEHNR and CDR2 FQNEAQ (reference sequence). The CDR3 nucleotides are TGTGCCAGCAGCCCAACATTCTCGGAGCTGTTTTTT. Amino acids: CASSPTFSELFF.

This clone was seen a handful of times. The chain is built from TRBV9 and TRBJ2-1, with D maybe TRBD2 (5 bases). The CDR3 consists of 12 residues. Germline V CDR1 and CDR2: SGDLS, YYNGEE. V was pared by 4 bases and J by 9 bases, with 11 bases between. The CDR3 reads CASSPSAGEQFF. CDR3 sequence (DNA): TGTGCCAGCAGCCCCTCGGCGGGTGAGCAGTTCTTC.

The chain couples TRBV5-1 to TRBJ2-6; D not resolved. The CDR3 contains 15 residues. Germline lookup yields CDR1 SGHRS and CDR2 YFSETQ. V was cut by 2 bases and J by 0 bases, with 6 bases left in between. The DNA of the CDR3 is TGCGCCAGCAGCTTACAAGACTCTGGGGCCAACGTCCTGACTTTC. Its translation is CASSLQDSGANVLTF.

This chain links TRBV12-3 or TRBV12-4 with TRBJ1-4, with 7 bases aligning to TRBD1. There are 13 residues in the CDR3. Losses at the gene ends were 5 bases for V and 11 bases for J; bases not matched to a gene: 8. For the CDR3, the DNA is TGTGCCAGCAGTCGAGGACAGGCTGGGAAACTGTTTTTT. It codes for CASSRGQAGKLFF.

The sample holds one count of this clone. V usage is TRBV25-1 and J usage is TRBJ1-1; the match to TRBD1 covers 8 bases. V was pared by 6 bases and J by 1 base, with 4 bases of the junction left unmatched. The germline V gene has CDR1 MGHDK and CDR2 SYGVNS. The CDR3 has 14 residues. This chain's CDR3 is CASSEQGANTEAFF. CDR3 nucleotides: TGTGCCAGCAGCGAGCAGGGGGCGAACACTGAAGCTTTCTTT.

This clone was observed a single time. This chain links TRBV19 with TRBJ2-1; D remains unclear. Trimming removed 1 base at V and 10 bases at J, with 8 bases between. Germline V CDR1 and CDR2: LNHDA, SQIVND (reference sequence). The CDR3 runs to 12 residues. The CDR3 spells CASSIGDLEQFF. The DNA for the CDR3 is TGTGCCAGTAGTATAGGCGACTTGGAGCAGTTCTTC.

V is TRBV4-2 and J is TRBJ2-1, with 7 bases lining up with TRBD2. V trimming: 1 base; J trimming: 6 bases; junction bases outside the gene matches: 3. Germline CDR1 LGHNA, CDR2 YNFKEQ. CDR3 length: 14 residues. CDR3 protein: CASSQALASNEQFF. In DNA form, the CDR3 reads TGTGCCAGCAGCCAAGCACTAGCGAGCAATGAGCAGTTCTTC.

This clone was observed a few times. The V and J genes are TRBV10-3 and TRBJ1-4; 9 bases are a match to TRBD1. Germline CDR1 reads ENHRY; CDR2 reads SYGVKD. CDR3 length equals 15 residues. J gave up 7 bases and V 0 bases, and 3 bases lay outside the gene matches. CDR3 protein: CAISESQGAAEKLFF. CDR3 DNA sequence: TGTGCCATCAGTGAGTCACAGGGGGCAGCTGAAAAACTGTTTTTT.

This clone was detected once. The chain is built from TRBV4-3 and TRBJ2-3; 8 nucleotides align to TRBD2. Germline-derived CDR1 and CDR2 are LGHNA and YSLEER. V lost 1 base and J lost 4; bases outside the gene matches: 7. CDR3 length: 16 amino acids. The CDR3 spells CASSQGGSGVADTQYF. CDR3 coding DNA: TGCGCCAGCAGCCAAGGTGGTAGCGGGGTCGCAGATACGCAGTATTTT.

The chain combines TRBV28 with TRBJ2-7, with 7 nucleotides matching TRBD1. The junction had 9 bases not matched to a gene; V was cut back by 7 bases and J by 0 bases. The CDR3 contains 15 residues. In germline, CDR1 is MDHEN, CDR2 SYDVKM. The chain's CDR3 is CASTSGQVVSYEQYF. The DNA of the CDR3 is TGTGCCAGCACCTCTGGACAGGTCGTCTCCTACGAGCAGTACTTC.

The rearrangement joins TRBV5-1 to TRBJ2-1, with 8 bases identical to TRBD2. CDR1 and CDR2 from the germline V gene are SGHRS and YFSETQ. V trimming: 0 bases; J trimming: 3 bases; junction bases outside the gene matches: 2. The CDR3 covers 15 residues. The CDR3 loop reads CASSLVSGNYNEQFF. In DNA form, the CDR3 reads TGCGCCAGCAGCTTGGTTAGCGGGAACTACAATGAGCAGTTCTTC.

This clone appeared a few times. The chain uses TRBV7-8 and TRBJ1-6, with D possibly being TRBD1 (6 bases). This CDR3 spans 12 amino acids. The V gene's germline CDR1 is SGHVS and CDR2 FQNEAQ. Trimming shortened V by 6 bases and J by 6 bases, and 6 bases separated the two germline ends. This chain's CDR3 is CASRDSNSPLHF. DNA of the CDR3: TGTGCCAGCAGGGACAGTAATTCACCCCTCCACTTT.

J is TRBJ2-4 and V is TRBV18; D gene unclear. V was shortened by 4 bases and J by 0 bases, with 10 bases between the two germline ends. CDR3 size: 15 residues. Germline V CDR1 and CDR2: KGHSH, LQKENI. In DNA form, the CDR3 reads TGTGCCAGCTCACTCACTTCTGTAGCCAAAAACATTCAGTACTTC. The encoded protein is CASSLTSVAKNIQYF.

The CDR3 here is CASSLTSHSGNTIYF. The CDR3 coding sequence is TGTGCCAGCAGCTTGACATCCCACTCTGGAAACACCATATATTTT. The chain links TRBV27 to TRBJ1-3; D gene unclear. This CDR3 contains 15 residues. CDR1 MNHEY and CDR2 SMNVEV come from the germline V gene (reference sequence). The V end lost 6 bases, the J end lost 0 bases, and 12 bases lay between the germline ends.

The chain couples TRBV10-3 to TRBJ2-1; TRBD1 is a possible D gene (5 bases). Trimming took off 8 bases at V and 5 bases at J, with 13 bases between the two ends. Germline assignment: CDR1 ENHRY and CDR2 SYGVKD. The CDR3 loop spans 13 amino acids. The CDR3 protein is CAISLGLHNEQFF. CDR3 in DNA: TGTGCCATCTCCTTGGGGCTCCACAATGAGCAGTTCTTC.

This chain connects TRBV5-6 to TRBJ2-1, with 9 bases aligning to TRBD2. V dropped 4 bases and J dropped 6; count of bases not matched to a gene: 8. Germline V CDR1 and CDR2: SGHDT, YYEEEE. The length of the CDR3 is 15 residues. The CDR3 DNA follows: TGTGCCAGCAGCCGCTTAGCGGGAGCGGCCAATGAGCAGTTCTTC. Translated: CASSRLAGAANEQFF. Together with reference TRBV5-6 and TRBJ2-1, the CDR3 gives the full variable domain: DAGVTQSPTHLIKTRGQQVTLRCSPKSGHDTVSWYQQALGQGPQFIFQYYEEEERQRGNFPDRFSGHQFPNYSSELNVNALLLGDSALYLCASSRLAGAANEQFFGPGTRLTVL.

The chain has TRBV9 and TRBJ2-3; D ambiguous. Germline lookup yields CDR1 SGDLS and CDR2 YYNGEE. V shed 7 bases and J shed 2 bases, with 26 bases lying between them. The CDR3 runs to 18 residues. The CDR3 nucleotides read TGTGCCAGCGCAAACGACCTTTCACCCCTAGAAAACACAGATACGCAGTATTTT. This sequence encodes CASANDLSPLENTDTQYF.

The genes are TRBV28 and TRBJ1-4; D may be TRBD1 (5 bases). Per the germline V gene, CDR1 is MDHEN and CDR2 is SYDVKM. Trimming took off 7 bases at V and 7 bases at J, with 16 bases between the two ends. The CDR3 is made up of 14 amino acids. The CDR3, as DNA: TGTGCCAGCAAACGTGGGGGGACGGGTGAAAAACTGTTTTTT. This sequence encodes CASKRGGTGEKLFF.

The chain has TRBV11-2 and TRBJ1-2, with D possibly matching TRBD1 (5 bases). Germline loops: CDR1 SGHAT, CDR2 FQNNGV. With 4 bases removed from V and 5 bases from J, the gap between germline ends came to 14 bases. The CDR3 runs to 14 residues. CDR3 loop: CASSSAGGGYGYTF. The CDR3, as DNA: TGTGCCAGCAGCTCTGCCGGGGGTGGATATGGCTACACCTTC.

This chain uses TRBV28 with TRBJ2-1; 13 positions match TRBD2. CDR1 and CDR2 (germline): MDHEN, SYDVKM. This CDR3 region has 13 residues. The V and J ends lost 6 bases and 9 bases, in that order; junction bases with no gene match: 2. The CDR3 bases are TGTGCCAGCAGAGGGACTAGCGGGATTGAGCAGTTCTTC. Translated, it gives CASRGTSGIEQFF. Looking up the rest from reference TRBV28 and TRBJ2-1 gives the full variable domain: DVKVTQSSRYLVKRTGEKVFLECVQDMDHENMFWYRQDPGLGLRLIYFSYDVKMKEKGDIPEGYSVSREKKERFSLILESASTNQTSMYLCASRGTSGIEQFFGPGTRLTVL.